The present entry profiles one T cell receptor beta chain with its context. No antigen is known for it. The CD8+ and CD4+ T cells were isolated magnetically using a negative isolation approach, whereas the TEMRA cells were enriched by FACS. Roughly 0.45 to 1 ug RNA was reverse transcribed with random hexamers. TCR beta CDR3 was amplified by immunoSEQ covering 54 Vbeta and 13 Jbeta. One entry per CDR3 protein results from TCRdb running MiXCR on the immunoSEQ multiplex PCR reads. The profile covers about 84,000 distinct CDR3 sequences, with around 96% appearing a single time and approximately 0.42% taken by the ten largest. This sample stems from a study of CD8 T cells in Susac syndrome. Study in general: When blood was collected, patients with Susac syndrome were therapy-naive, were taking corticosteroids, or were receiving intravenous immunoglobulin alone.

V was shortened by 6 bases and J by 0 bases, with 9 bases between the two germline ends. This CDR3 contains 15 residues. CDR1 is MNHNY, CDR2 SVGAGI, per germline (reference sequence). Study outcomes and limitations: As the study acknowledged, the number of individuals in its TCR sequencing and HLA analysis was relatively small.

This receptor was obtained from a human donor with Susac syndrome. The chain couples TRBV6-6 to TRBJ2-6; TRBD1 might be the D (6 bases). Specimen: CD8+ T cells from PBMCs. CDR3: CASRWTVSGANVLTF. The CDR3 bases are TGTGCCAGCAGATGGACAGTCTCTGGGGCCAACGTCCTGACTTTC.